Below are 22 T cell receptor beta chains sequenced from a single sample in a study of blood T cell repertoires in COVID-19. The method was immunoSEQ multiplex PCR; TCRdb's version includes in-frame clones alone and lacks a portion of them. The sample comprises about 190,000 clones, about 85% of which are singletons, and about 1% rests with the top ten. The sequencing sample was made of peripheral blood. The receptor set was obtained from a man in his thirties or forties with acute or convalescent COVID-19.

The rearrangement links TRBV28 to TRBJ1-1, with D unresolved. CDR1 and CDR2 from the germline V gene are MDHEN and SYDVKM. V was trimmed by 3 bases and J by 4 bases, leaving 6 bases between them. This CDR3 spans 12 amino acids. The CDR3 here is CASSLVGTEAFF. In DNA form, the CDR3 reads TGTGCCAGCAGTTTGGTCGGCACTGAAGCTTTCTTT.

V usage is TRBV5-5 and J usage is TRBJ1-1; D unresolved. Germline V CDR1 and CDR2: SGHKS, YYEKEE (reference sequence). Trimming left V 0 bases short and J 0 bases short, with 9 bases between. The CDR3 spans 15 residues. Written as DNA, the CDR3 is TGTGCCAGCAGCTTGGGGCCAACAATGAACACTGAAGCTTTCTTT. Protein product: CASSLGPTMNTEAFF.

This clone appeared a few times. Distinct nucleotide sequences in the sample also encode this CDR3. The J gene is TRBJ1-5, the V gene TRBV30, with a weak D call TRBD1 (5 bases). This CDR3 spans 13 amino acids. The V gene's germline CDR1 is GTSNPN and CDR2 SVGIG (reference sequence). Between the trimmed V and J ends, which lost 0 bases and 2 bases, there was a span of 5 bases. The CDR3 sequence: CAWSVQGNQPQHF. The CDR3 nucleotides are TGTGCCTGGAGTGTACAGGGCAATCAGCCCCAGCATTTT.

The chain links TRBV3-1 (or the pseudogene TRBV3-2) to TRBJ1-2; 7 bases are a match to TRBD1. The CDR3 has 13 residues. J was trimmed by 2 bases and V by 3 bases; bases with no gene match: 0. The germline V gene encodes CDR1 LGHDT and CDR2 YNNKEL (reference sequence). CDR3 in amino acids: CASSQGQNYGYTF. The CDR3 DNA follows: TGTGCCAGCAGCCAGGGACAGAACTATGGCTACACCTTC.

The chain joins TRBV19 to TRBJ1-1, with unresolved D. The CDR3 is made up of 15 amino acids. The V and J ends lost 5 bases and 3 bases respectively, with 16 bases between them. The germline V gene has CDR1 LNHDA and CDR2 SQIVND (reference sequence). DNA for the CDR3: TGTGCCAGTAGTTGGGCTACCGCAGGCGACACTGAAGCTTTCTTT. Encoded protein: CASSWATAGDTEAFF. Using reference TRBV19 and TRBJ1-1 for the parts outside the CDR3, the full variable domain is DGGITQSPKYLFRKEGQNVTLSCEQNLNHDAMYWYRQDPGQGLRLIYYSQIVNDFQKGDIAEGYSVSREKKESFPLTVTSAQKNPTAFYLCASSWATAGDTEAFFGQGTRLTVV.

The chain carries TRBV6-6 and TRBJ2-1; 8 bases are a match to TRBD1. The CDR3 totals 16 residues. Germline CDR1 and CDR2: MNHNY and SVGAGI (reference sequence). Trimming cost V 2 bases and J 6 bases; bases outside gene matches: 9. CDR3 coding DNA: TGTGCCAGCAGTTACGCCTTGACAGGGGTTATCAATGAGCAGTTCTTC. Residues: CASSYALTGVINEQFF.

The rearrangement links TRBV2 to TRBJ1-2, with a tentative D call TRBD1 (5 bases). Trimming removed 7 bases at V and 7 bases at J, with 13 bases between. The CDR3 sequence is 12 residues long. Germline-derived CDR1 and CDR2 are SNHLY and FYNNEI. For the CDR3, the DNA is TGTGCCAGCACTATGGCCGGGGGTGGCTACACCTTC. As protein: CASTMAGGGYTF.

This clone came up once. CDR3 amino acids: CASTLKGHGYTF. CDR3 nucleotide sequence: TGTGCCAGCACTCTTAAGGGGCATGGCTACACCTTC. J is TRBJ1-2 and V is TRBV6-5, with a tentative D call TRBD1 (5 bases). The CDR3 has 12 residues. Germline assignment: CDR1 MNHEY and CDR2 SVGAGI. With 7 bases removed from V and 6 bases from J, the gap between germline ends came to 12 bases.

This clone was counted once. The chain employs TRBV4-1 and TRBJ1-5; possibly TRBD1 for D (5 bases). The CDR3 spans 13 residues. Germline V gene data show CDR1 as MGHRA and CDR2 as YSYEKL. The V end was cut by 4 bases, the J end by 8 bases, with 12 bases between. DNA for the CDR3: TGCGCCAGCAGCCCGACAGAGCTTGAGCCCCAGCATTTT. This translates into CASSPTELEPQHF.

The table lists this clone with many counts. The chain is built from TRBV7-2 and TRBJ1-2; D is undetermined. V shed 3 bases and J shed 7 bases, with 18 bases lying between them. The CDR3 length is 15 residues. Germline-derived CDR1 and CDR2 are SGHTA and FQGNSA. CDR3 in amino acids: CASSFSASALGGYTF. CDR3 nucleotide sequence: TGTGCCAGCAGCTTTAGCGCATCGGCATTAGGTGGCTACACCTTC.

For this clone: Different DNA sequences within this sample yield the same CDR3. The V call is TRBV5-4, the J call TRBJ1-2; 7 bases are shared with TRBD1. Germline assignment: CDR1 SGHNT and CDR2 YYREEE (reference sequence). This CDR3 contains 14 residues. The trim removed 5 bases at V and 5 bases at J, leaving 9 bases unmatched. The CDR3, as DNA: TGTGCCAGCAGTCCCGGACAGGATCTATATGGCTACACCTTC. Amino acids: CASSPGQDLYGYTF. Full variable domain (rest looked up from reference TRBV5-4 and TRBJ1-2): ETGVTQSPTHLIKTRGQQVTLRCSSQSGHNTVSWYQQALGQGPQFIFQYYREEENGRGNFPPRFSGLQFPNYSSELNVNALELDDSALYLCASSPGQDLYGYTFGSGTRLTVV.

The chain is built from TRBV19 and TRBJ1-1; D ambiguous. Trimming cost V 5 bases and J 0 bases, with 7 bases left between them. There are 13 residues in the CDR3. From germline, CDR1 is LNHDA and CDR2 SQIVND (reference sequence). The CDR3 DNA is TGTGCCAGTAGTTCTATGATGAACACTGAAGCTTTCTTT. It encodes CASSSMMNTEAFF.

The CDR3: CASSYAGTGNYEQYF. The DNA of the CDR3 is TGTGCCAGCAGTTACGCCGGGACAGGGAACTACGAGCAGTACTTC. This sequence joins TRBV6-5 and TRBJ2-7; 9 nucleotides agree with TRBD1. The CDR3 covers 15 residues. CDR1 and CDR2 from the germline V gene are MNHEY and SVGAGI. V shed 2 bases, J shed 3 bases, and the junction held 5 bases outside the gene matches.

The V and J genes are TRBV10-1 and TRBJ2-2, with D perhaps TRBD1 (5 bases). Trimming shortened V by 6 bases and J by 1 base, and 9 bases separated the two germline ends. CDR1 is WNHNN and CDR2 is SYGVQD in the germline V gene (reference sequence). This CDR3 has 14 amino acids. In nucleotides, the CDR3 is TGCGCCAGCAGAACCGACAGGAACACCGGGGAGCTGTTTTTT. It codes for CASRTDRNTGELFF.

The chain couples TRBV19 to TRBJ1-1; D gene uncertain. Per the germline V gene, CDR1 is LNHDA and CDR2 is SQIVND (reference sequence). The CDR3 loop spans 19 amino acids. V was cut by 0 bases and J by 4 bases, with 24 bases left in between. The CDR3 is CASSIDPPSMGGLSTEAFF. As DNA, the CDR3 is TGTGCCAGTAGTATAGATCCCCCTTCGATGGGAGGGTTGAGCACTGAAGCTTTCTTT.

The chain carries TRBV5-5 and TRBJ2-2; 7 bases are a match to TRBD2. Germline assignment: CDR1 SGHKS and CDR2 YYEKEE (reference sequence). This CDR3 region has 16 residues. V gave up 1 base and J gave up 1 base; unmatched junction bases: 4. CDR3 in DNA: TGTGCCAGCAGCTTGTGGGGAGGGCAGAACACCGGGGAGCTGTTTTTT. Amino acids: CASSLWGGQNTGELFF.

In DNA form, the CDR3 reads TGTGCCAGCAAGAAAGAGGGCCTAATGGCGGGTGCTTTCTTT. This encodes CASKKEGLMAGAFF. This chain connects TRBV7-9 to TRBJ1-1; D gene ambiguous. Trimming took off 7 bases at V and 11 bases at J, with 23 bases between the two ends. The length of the CDR3 is 14 residues. CDR1 SEHNR and CDR2 FQNEAQ come from the germline V gene (reference sequence).

The chain couples TRBV19 to TRBJ1-1, with a tentative D call TRBD1 (5 bases). The CDR3 has 13 amino acids. From germline, CDR1 is LNHDA and CDR2 SQIVND (reference sequence). V was trimmed by 9 bases and J by 7 bases, leaving 18 bases between them. The CDR3 sequence: CASKRRDRLEAFF. CDR3 bases: TGTGCCAGCAAAAGGAGAGACAGACTTGAAGCTTTCTTT.

The chain joins TRBV7-9 to TRBJ2-5, with 9 nucleotides matching TRBD2. CDR3 length: 15 residues. Germline CDR1 reads SEHNR; CDR2 reads FQNEAQ (reference sequence). J gave up 5 bases and V 0 bases, and 4 bases lay outside the gene matches. CDR3 DNA sequence: TGTGCCAGCAGCTTAGCGGGACTAGCTTCGGAGACCCAGTACTTC. Translation: CASSLAGLASETQYF.

The chain joins TRBV6-4 to TRBJ1-6; tentative D call: TRBD1 (6 bases). Germline loops: CDR1 MRHNA, CDR2 SNTAGT. Trimming pared 2 bases from V and 7 bases from J, leaving 12 bases between. The CDR3 spans 15 residues. In nucleotides, the CDR3 is TGTGCCAGCAGTGACCAGACAGGTGGGAATTCACCCCTCCACTTT. This codes for CASSDQTGGNSPLHF.

J is TRBJ2-1 and V is TRBV6-5, with a possible D match to TRBD2 (5 bases). Trimming removed 6 bases at V and 2 bases at J, with 11 bases between. The CDR3 length is 14 residues. The V gene's germline CDR1 is MNHEY and CDR2 SVGAGI. The DNA for the CDR3 is TGTGCCAGCAGCGATACTAGTACCTACAATGAGCAGTTCTTC. Translating gives CASSDTSTYNEQFF.

The rearrangement joins TRBV3-1 (or the pseudogene TRBV3-2) to TRBJ2-3, with D possibly matching TRBD2 (7 bases). Germline V gene data show CDR1 as LGHDT and CDR2 as YNNKEL (reference sequence). This CDR3 comprises 19 residues. V lost 1 base to trimming and J lost 0 bases, with 20 bases between them. CDR3 nucleotide sequence: TGTGCCAGCAGCCAAGTGTTTGTCCATCGGGGGGCTAGCACAGATACGCAGTATTTT. Amino acids: CASSQVFVHRGASTDTQYF.